The 17 T cell receptor beta chains below were found in one sample sequenced in a study of blood T cell repertoires in COVID-19. The assay was immunoSEQ multiplex PCR, and TCRdb's table has in-frame clones only and misses some. The sample lists 400,000 to 450,000 clones; about 91% were seen once. Sequencing was performed on peripheral blood. The receptors derive from a woman in her 50s with COVID-19, enrolled during active disease.

The J gene is TRBJ2-2, the V gene TRBV6-5; TRBD2 aligns across 7 bases. The CDR3 covers 15 residues. Trimming removed 4 bases from V and 0 bases from J; junction bases left unmatched: 2. Germline V gene sequence: CDR1 MNHEY, CDR2 SVGAGI. In nucleotides, the CDR3 is TGTGCCAGCAGTTTGGGGGGGACGAACACCGGGGAGCTGTTTTTT. Its protein product is CASSLGGTNTGELFF.

This clone was observed a few times. V is TRBV3-1 (or the pseudogene TRBV3-2) and J is TRBJ1-6; 7 bases align to TRBD1. Trimming took 5 bases from V and 9 from J; bases not matched to a gene: 10. This CDR3 has 15 residues. Germline lookup yields CDR1 LGHDT and CDR2 YNNKEL (reference sequence). This CDR3 is CASSFRQGRSSPLHF. The CDR3 nucleotides are TGTGCCAGCAGCTTTCGACAGGGTCGGAGTTCACCCCTCCACTTT.

The V and J genes are TRBV10-2 and TRBJ2-7; D unclear. The CDR3 totals 11 residues. Trimming removed 3 bases from V and 6 bases from J, with 6 bases in between. Germline V gene data show CDR1 as WSHSY and CDR2 as SAAADI. DNA for the CDR3: TGCGCCAGCAGTGAAGCCCTCGAGCAGTACTTC. It is translated as CASSEALEQYF.

J is TRBJ2-3 and V is TRBV29-1, with D hard to call. From germline, CDR1 is SQVTM and CDR2 ANQGSEA. This CDR3 is 14 amino acids long. The V gene lost 6 bases and the J gene lost 2 bases, with 15 bases spanning the gap. The CDR3 is CSVRQKPPTDTQYF. Here the CDR3 DNA reads TGCAGCGTGCGTCAAAAACCCCCCACAGATACGCAGTATTTT.

The chain links TRBV9 to TRBJ2-1; D might be TRBD2 (6 bases). Per germline, CDR1 SGDLS and CDR2 YYNGEE. The CDR3 extends over 13 amino acids. V was shortened by 4 bases and J by 14 bases, with 19 bases between the two germline ends. CDR3 bases: TGTGCCAGCAGCCCCTCCGGGGGACCCAAGGAGTTCTTC. Its protein product is CASSPSGGPKEFF.

The genes are TRBV9 and TRBJ1-1; 7 bases map to TRBD1. The junction had 9 bases not matched to a gene; V was cut back by 7 bases and J by 3 bases. The CDR3 has 14 residues. Per germline, CDR1 SGDLS and CDR2 YYNGEE. Here the CDR3 reads CASDYQGDHTEAFF. CDR3 sequence (DNA): TGTGCCAGCGATTATCAGGGGGATCACACTGAAGCTTTCTTT.

This clone occurred a few times. The chain uses TRBV29-1 and TRBJ2-3, with a possible D match to TRBD1 (5 bases). The CDR3 runs to 13 residues. Germline CDR1 and CDR2: SQVTM and ANQGSEA. V lost 1 base to trimming and J lost 5 bases, with 10 bases between them. Here the CDR3 DNA reads TGCAGCGTTGAAGGCCTTCAGGGAGATACGCAGTATTTT. Protein: CSVEGLQGDTQYF.

The chain joins TRBV11-2 to TRBJ2-6; possibly TRBD1 for D (6 bases). The CDR3 is made up of 16 amino acids. Trimming stripped 4 bases from V and 2 bases from J, with 12 bases between. The germline V gene encodes CDR1 SGHAT and CDR2 FQNNGV. CDR3 in amino acids: CASSSPGAAGANVLTF. The DNA for the CDR3 is TGTGCCAGCAGCTCCCCAGGGGCGGCTGGGGCCAACGTCCTGACTTTC. Complete variable domain (other parts from reference TRBV11-2 and TRBJ2-6): EAGVAQSPRYKIIEKRQSVAFWCNPISGHATLYWYQQILGQGPKLLIQFQNNGVVDDSQLPKDRFSAERLKGVDSTLKIQPAKLEDSAVYLCASSSPGAAGANVLTFGAGSRLTVL.

J is TRBJ2-4 and V is TRBV3-1 (or the pseudogene TRBV3-2); a weak D match, TRBD2 (5 bases). The CDR3 length is 16 residues. Per the germline V gene, CDR1 is LGHDT and CDR2 is YNNKEL (reference sequence). V lost 1 base, J lost 1 base, and 11 bases lay in between. CDR3 region: CASSQATPGAKNIQYF. Here the CDR3 DNA reads TGTGCCAGCAGCCAAGCCACTCCGGGGGCCAAAAACATTCAGTACTTC.

Of note for this clone: Other DNA sequences in the sample encode the same CDR3. The genes are TRBV3-1 (or the pseudogene TRBV3-2) and TRBJ2-7; possibly TRBD1 for D (6 bases). This CDR3 is 13 amino acids long. CDR1 LGHDT and CDR2 YNNKEL come from the germline V gene (reference sequence). V was trimmed by 1 base and J by 6 bases, leaving 10 bases between them. The CDR3 loop reads CASSQVGGSEQYF. CDR3 nucleotide sequence: TGTGCCAGCAGCCAAGTAGGGGGAAGCGAGCAGTACTTC.

With regard to this clone: The identical CDR3 is also encoded by other nucleotide sequences in the sample. The chain uses TRBV9 and TRBJ1-1, with a tentative D call TRBD1 (6 bases). CDR3 length: 15 residues. The germline V gene has CDR1 SGDLS and CDR2 YYNGEE. Trimming pared 0 bases from V and 1 base from J, leaving 10 bases between. CDR3 in amino acids: CASSVGGGRNTEAFF. CDR3 bases: TGTGCCAGCAGCGTAGGGGGGGGCCGGAACACTGAAGCTTTCTTT. The full variable domain, completed using reference TRBV9 and TRBJ1-1, is DSGVTQTPKHLITATGQRVTLRCSPRSGDLSVYWYQQSLDQGLQFLIQYYNGEERAKGNILERFSAQQFPDLHSELNLSSLELGDSALYFCASSVGGGRNTEAFFGQGTRLTVV.

The chain employs TRBV11-2 and TRBJ2-7; 8 positions agree with TRBD2. V lost 10 bases, J lost 3 bases, and 11 bases stayed unmatched. Germline assignment: CDR1 SGHAT and CDR2 FQNNGV. The CDR3 spans 14 residues. The CDR3: CATKGLLAGYEQYF. The CDR3 DNA follows: TGTGCCACTAAGGGCCTTCTAGCGGGCTACGAGCAGTACTTC.

The chain couples TRBV11-1 to TRBJ2-1; possible D gene TRBD2, 5 bases. The V end lost 7 bases, the J end lost 8 bases, and 15 bases lay between the germline ends. This CDR3 spans 13 amino acids. The germline V gene has CDR1 SGHAT and CDR2 FQDESV (reference sequence). CDR3 coding DNA: TGTGCCAGCACCCCCCGGCTCGGGGATGAGCAGTTCTTC. Translation: CASTPRLGDEQFF.

The chain combines TRBV29-1 with TRBJ1-1; 7 bases agree with TRBD1. CDR3 length: 13 residues. Germline CDR1 SQVTM, CDR2 ANQGSEA. V shed 7 bases, J shed 4 bases, and the junction held 9 bases outside the gene matches. This CDR3 is CSETTGWGTEAFF. The DNA of the CDR3 is TGCAGCGAGACGACAGGGTGGGGCACTGAAGCTTTCTTT. Supplemented by reference TRBV29-1 and TRBJ1-1, the full variable domain reads SAVISQKPSRDICQRGTSLTIQCQVDSQVTMMFWYRQQPGQSLTLIATANQGSEATYESGFVIDKFPISRPNLTFSTLTVSNMSPEDSSIYLCSETTGWGTEAFFGQGTRLTVV.

The genes are TRBV10-1 and TRBJ2-3; 10 bases match TRBD2. The CDR3 is 16 amino acids. J lost 1 base, V lost 6 bases, and 7 bases had no gene match. CDR1 and CDR2 from the germline V gene are WNHNN and SYGVQD (reference sequence). CDR3 nucleotides: TGCGCCAGCAGCTCCTCCCTAGCGGGGGGCACAGATACGCAGTATTTT. This codes for CASSSSLAGGTDTQYF.

This chain joins TRBV4-1 and TRBJ1-2; D gene unclear. V was shortened by 1 base and J by 7 bases, with 19 bases between the two germline ends. The CDR3 is made up of 16 amino acids. Germline V gene lookup returns CDR1 MGHRA and CDR2 YSYEKL. The CDR3 DNA sequence: TGCGCCAGCAGCCAAGCCTCAGAATCTCGGAGGTCTGGCTACACCTTC. Protein product: CASSQASESRRSGYTF.

V usage is TRBV12-3 or TRBV12-4 and J usage is TRBJ2-7; TRBD2 agrees at 11 bases. This CDR3 is built from 13 residues. V lost 6 bases and J lost 4; bases outside the gene matches: 2. The CDR3 DNA follows: TGTGCCAGCAGACTAGCGGGGGTTTACGAGCAGTACTTC. This encodes CASRLAGVYEQYF.